Listed below are T cell receptor beta chains from one sample, sequenced in a study of T cells in Graves' hyperthyroidism and ophthalmopathy. One entry per CDR3 protein results from TCRdb running MiXCR on the multiplex PCR reads. The sample carries hundreds of thousands of distinct CDR3 sequences, around 15% recorded once. Sequencing was carried out using blood. The receptors were gathered from a middle-aged woman with Graves' hyperthyroidism. Both conserved end residues are part of each CDR3. The D gene is left open where the match is weak. Not every row has a clone size; where given, it reads once, few, many or a size class.

J gene: TRBJ2-1
clone size: -
D gene: TRBD2
V gene: TRBV5-1
CDR3 protein: CASRSGLAGYNEQFF
CDR3 DNA: TGCGCCAGCAGATCGGGACTAGCGGGCTACAATGAGCAGTTCTTC

J gene: TRBJ2-3
clone size: many
D gene: TRBD2
V gene: TRBV7-3
CDR3 protein: CASSPPGLAGEGTQYF
CDR3 DNA: TGTGCCAGCAGCCCCCCGGGACTAGCGGGAGAGGGTACGCAGTATTTT

J gene: TRBJ1-1
clone size: many
D gene: TRBD1
V gene: TRBV5-1
CDR3 protein: CASQPGQGALVTEAFF
CDR3 DNA: TGCGCCAGCCAACCTGGACAGGGGGCCCTGGTCACTGAAGCTTTCTTT

J gene: TRBJ2-7
clone size: few
D gene: TRBD1
V gene: TRBV6-1
CDR3 protein: CASTKSSGTATYEQYF
CDR3 DNA: TGTGCCAGCACTAAAAGCTCCGGGACAGCAACCTACGAGCAGTACTTC

J gene: TRBJ2-1
clone size: many
D gene: -
V gene: TRBV29-1
CDR3 protein: CSVVWTSPSVNYYNEQFF
CDR3 DNA: TGCAGCGTTGTGTGGACATCCCCTTCTGTTAACTACTACAATGAGCAGTTCTTC

J gene: TRBJ1-2
clone size: few
D gene: -
V gene: TRBV6-1
CDR3 protein: CASSEAAGRDGYTF
CDR3 DNA: TGTGCCAGCAGTGAAGCGGCCGGTAGGGATGGCTACACCTTC

J gene: TRBJ1-3
clone size: -
D gene: -
V gene: TRBV2
CDR3 protein: CATHNTGSSGNTIYF
CDR3 DNA: TGTGCCACTCATAACACAGGTTCCTCTGGAAACACCATATATTTT

J gene: TRBJ2-1
clone size: few
D gene: TRBD2
V gene: TRBV18
CDR3 protein: CASSRGGLAGQEQFF
CDR3 DNA: TGTGCCAGCTCACGGGGAGGGCTAGCGGGACAAGAGCAGTTCTTC

J gene: TRBJ2-2
clone size: -
D gene: TRBD1
V gene: TRBV6-1
CDR3 protein: CASSEEAGGKTGELFF
CDR3 DNA: TGTGCCAGCAGTGAAGAGGCAGGGGGCAAGACCGGGGAGCTGTTTTTT

J gene: TRBJ2-5
clone size: -
D gene: TRBD1
V gene: TRBV7-9
CDR3 protein: CAIGTGGVQETQYF
CDR3 DNA: TGTGCCATTGGGACAGGCGGCGTACAAGAGACCCAGTACTTC

J gene: TRBJ1-4
clone size: many
D gene: -
V gene: TRBV27
CDR3 protein: CASSLGRFEKLFF
CDR3 DNA: TGTGCCAGCAGTTTAGGCAGATTCGAAAAACTGTTTTTT

J gene: TRBJ2-1
clone size: -
D gene: TRBD2
V gene: TRBV19
CDR3 protein: CASSGLAGGSAYNEQFF
CDR3 DNA: TGTGCCAGTAGTGGACTAGCGGGAGGGAGCGCCTACAATGAGCAGTTCTTC

J gene: TRBJ2-5
clone size: -
D gene: TRBD1
V gene: TRBV12-3/TRBV12-4
CDR3 protein: CASSSGTGAPSEETQYF
CDR3 DNA: TGTGCCAGCAGTTCCGGGACAGGGGCCCCGAGCGAAGAGACCCAGTACTTC